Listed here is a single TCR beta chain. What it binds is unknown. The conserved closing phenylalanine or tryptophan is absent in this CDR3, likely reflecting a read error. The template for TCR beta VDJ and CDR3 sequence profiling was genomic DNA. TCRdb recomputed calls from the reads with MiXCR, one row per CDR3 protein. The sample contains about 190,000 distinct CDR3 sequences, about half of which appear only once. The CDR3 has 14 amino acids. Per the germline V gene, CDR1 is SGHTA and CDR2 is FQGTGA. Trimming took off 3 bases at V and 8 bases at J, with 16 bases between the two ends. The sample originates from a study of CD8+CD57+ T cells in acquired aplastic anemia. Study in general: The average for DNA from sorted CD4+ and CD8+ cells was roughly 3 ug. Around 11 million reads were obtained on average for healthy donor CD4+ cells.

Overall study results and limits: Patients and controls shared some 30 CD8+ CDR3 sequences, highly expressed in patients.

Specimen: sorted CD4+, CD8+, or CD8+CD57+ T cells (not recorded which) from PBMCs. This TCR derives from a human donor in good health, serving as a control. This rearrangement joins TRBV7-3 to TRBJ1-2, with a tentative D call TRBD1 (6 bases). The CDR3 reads CASSLGQGSEGYTS. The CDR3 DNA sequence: TGTGCCAGCAGCTTGGGGCAGGGGTCGGAAGGCTACACCTCC.